This TCR beta chain was captured by sequencing in a study of T cells in Graves' hyperthyroidism and ophthalmopathy (dated by TCRdb to about 2019). Notes on the research overall: Peripheral blood samples were taken at initial diagnosis, before any treatment was given. To identify TCR V-J signatures that set the groups apart, the researchers used a discovery cohort of more than 95 patients, made up of 40 to 45 with Graves' ophthalmopathy and 57 with stable Graves' hyperthyroidism. An independent validation cohort of fewer than 20 hyperthyroidism patients and 17 patients who later progressed to ophthalmopathy tested prospective prediction of ophthalmopathy. The 75 to 100 discovery patients were randomly split 7:3 into training and test sets. In more than 5 Graves' hyperthyroidism patients, the study also compared T-cell repertoires from thyroid tissue with T-cell repertoires from blood. After blood sampling, hyperthyroidism patients were treated with methimazole at a starting dose of 30 mg daily, and ophthalmopathy patients were treated with high-dose intravenous methylprednisolone. TCR Vbeta CDR3 sequencing of roughly 140 peripheral blood samples (fewer than 45 ophthalmopathy, approximately 80 hyperthyroidism and some 17 progressor patients) is reported in the paper. The study at large found these results: During validation, the model predicted progression to ophthalmopathy a median of about 6.3 months ahead of onset, with 60% to 71% sensitivity and more than 72% specificity. Most expanded thyroid clonotypes (frequency above 0.001) were also found in blood, which suggests that blood repertoires may mirror thyroid immune responses. A 13 V-J signature model separated ophthalmopathy from stable hyperthyroidism, with over 85% sensitivity and roughly 81% specificity in cross-validation and 80%/75% in testing. No statistical method was used to fix the sample size in advance, and group allocation was not hidden from the investigators.

Amplification of TCR beta CDR3 regions was carried out from RNA transcripts. A first-round RT-PCR of the TCR CDR3 used the HTBI primer set with the Qiagen OneStep RT-PCR kit. A second multiplex PCR round built the libraries, followed by size selection and purification. Libraries were sequenced paired-end with 100 bp reads on an Illumina HiSeq2000. The original methods were these. Raw data were processed with SOAPnuke, discarding reads with adapters, uncalled bases, mean Phred below 15, or no exact constant-primer or identifier match. COPE v1.2.5 was used to merge the high-quality paired reads, and each unique nucleotide sequence was defined as a clonotype. MiTCR v1.1 was used to align the clonotypes against IMGT TRBV, TRBD and TRBJ reference segments. The analysis was restricted to V-J combinations with a frequency above 0.0001, which together covered 98% to 99.2% of the repertoires. The TCS score was defined as F50 (clonal expansion) divided by E x V (chaos), with BLOSUM62-based TCRdist calculated between CDR3 peptides within each V-J. Welch's t-statistics and random forest reduced approximately 520 V-J features to roughly 13, which were used in a naive Bayes classifier (R e1071). In TCRdb, the public reads were trimmed at Q25 with fastp and aligned with MiXCR, with productive beta chains retained. Records with the same CDR3 protein are collapsed into one entry carrying the most frequent genes and DNA. TCRdb's processing, not the authors', yielded these V and J calls. In all, the sample holds about 610,000 distinct CDR3 sequences, and more than 15% of those were seen once. In total, the top ten clones hold under 3.5% of the sample.

The CDR3 runs 14 residues from the cysteine to the phenylalanine. CDR3 DNA is the only sequence kept; it has 42 bases, read in frame from the first base. Trimming accounts for 3 bases at V and 4 bases at J, while the number of junction bases matched to no gene is 5. CDR1 and CDR2 were assigned from the germline V gene as SGDLS and YYNGEE. Ophthalmopathy patients had moderately to severely active disease, Clinical Activity Score of at least 3, NOSPECS grade of at least 4, and duration under 3 months. The study excluded patients with uncontrolled infections, other autoimmune diseases, pregnancy or lactation. Diagnoses were established on the basis of clinical symptoms, serum thyroxine and TRAb, thyroid ultrasound, and orbital computed tomography. PBMCs were separated from approximately 9.9 ml of fresh peripheral blood using Ficoll-Paque density gradient centrifugation. Total RNA was extracted with Trizol reagent, and quality was checked on an Agilent 2100 Bioanalyzer.

Notes on this clonotype: Its antigen is unknown. Base qualities are not at hand, and no much larger clone is one base apart.

This chain is built from TRBV9 and TRBJ2-7; TRBD2 lines up with 9 middle nucleotides. The sequence was collected from a woman aged 40 to 50 with Graves' ophthalmopathy. The sequencing input was blood. The CDR3 sequence is CASSADSGSYEQYF. The DNA reads as follows: TGTGCCAGCAGCGCAGATAGCGGGAGTTACGAGCAGTACTTC. The CDR3, completed at both ends by the reference TRBV9 and TRBJ2-7 genes, gives the full variable domain DSGVTQTPKHLITATGQRVTLRCSPRSGDLSVYWYQQSLDQGLQFLIQYYNGEERAKGNILERFSAQQFPDLHSELNLSSLELGDSALYFCASSADSGSYEQYFGPGTRLTVT.